This is a list of T cell receptor beta chains from one sample in a study of identical twins. Each CDR3 protein gets one entry after TCRdb re-called the 5' RACE reads with MiXCR. The table has around 290,000 distinct CDR3 sequences, more than 8% seen once. The sample also formed part of further work on yellow fever vaccine responses in identical twins.

Sequenced material: CD8+ T cells sorted from blood. These receptors originate from a woman aged 18 to 35 in good health. Both conserved end residues are part of each CDR3. D genes are given only for firm matches.

d_call v_call cdr3_aa
NA TRBV5-1 CASSLGTGNYGYTF
NA TRBV10-3 CAISGLKGTANTGELFF
NA TRBV12-3/TRBV12-4 CASSFVGGSREELFF
NA TRBV7-9 CASSLTETDTQYF
NA TRBV28 CASSEGGASGANVLTF
NA TRBV20-1 CSARDHSRAYEQYF
TRBD1 TRBV18 CASSPPDRSPYNEQFF
NA TRBV9 CASSPRATDTQYF
TRBD2 TRBV29-1 CSVEDRGDSSYEQYF
NA TRBV20-1 CSAKGEGYEQYF
TRBD2 TRBV15 CATSRDTPLAEPDEQYF
NA TRBV20-1 CSATTGARSGANVLTF
NA TRBV2 CASSEEPGSFSGANVLTF
NA TRBV11-2 CASRLLGQSRDTQYF
NA TRBV20-1 CSASSADLTSYEQYF
NA TRBV5-1 CASSPPDGKNIQYF
NA TRBV7-9 CASSRLRVNMNTEAFF
NA TRBV7-9 CASSSSRASRYNEQFF
NA TRBV3-1 CASSHGLATYEQYF
NA TRBV6-1 CAAGTQSTDTQYF
TRBD1 TRBV6-5 CASSYAIQGLEAFF
TRBD2 TRBV20-1 CSARARGDFEQFF
TRBD1 TRBV12-3/TRBV12-4 CASRVGTGSTETQYF
TRBD1 TRBV7-9 CASSSWMTGGDQETQYF
NA TRBV10-1 CASSESGSYGYTF
NA TRBV7-2 CASSLGGGDGELFF
NA TRBV29-1 CSVEEEELGNEQFF
NA TRBV29-1 CSVEVNLGIPNEQFF
TRBD1 TRBV12-3/TRBV12-4 CASSGGFETQYF
NA TRBV5-1 CASRGDYGYTF
NA TRBV7-2 CASSLIDNEKLFF